The entry below gives a single TCR beta chain sequence along with its context. The antigen is not known. The data are from a study of cytomegalovirus exposure and HLA in healthy donors. Broader study findings: Among TCR beta chains, those listed as cytomegalovirus-associated numbered more than 150. Reports state that TCR beta sequences accurately predicted most subjects' HLA-A and HLA-B alleles.

The PCR was carried out with 60 Vbeta primers and 13 Jbeta primers. How the authors handled the data: In a later analysis, about 12 million of approximately 86 million unique beta chains occurred in at least two donors. Clones were read by immunoSEQ multiplex PCR, and TCRdb kept only the in-frame ones, dropping some. Clonal size and the V and J genes are those of that table, whereas D and trimming came from the DNA. The profile covers approximately 160,000 clones, with 68% appearing a single time and 2.5% to 3.5% taken by the ten largest. V lost 2 bases and J 3 bases, leaving 8 bases between the germline ends. From germline, CDR1 is MNHEY and CDR2 SMNVEV (reference sequence). The CDR3 has 14 amino acids.

This sequence joins TRBV27 and TRBJ2-1; D is unclear. Specimen: PBMCs. The receptor was derived from a middle-aged woman in good health and CMV-seropositive. The CDR3 DNA reads as TGTGCCAGCAGTTTAGGGCGTTTCTACAATGAGCAGTTCTTC. Its protein product is CASSLGRFYNEQFF.